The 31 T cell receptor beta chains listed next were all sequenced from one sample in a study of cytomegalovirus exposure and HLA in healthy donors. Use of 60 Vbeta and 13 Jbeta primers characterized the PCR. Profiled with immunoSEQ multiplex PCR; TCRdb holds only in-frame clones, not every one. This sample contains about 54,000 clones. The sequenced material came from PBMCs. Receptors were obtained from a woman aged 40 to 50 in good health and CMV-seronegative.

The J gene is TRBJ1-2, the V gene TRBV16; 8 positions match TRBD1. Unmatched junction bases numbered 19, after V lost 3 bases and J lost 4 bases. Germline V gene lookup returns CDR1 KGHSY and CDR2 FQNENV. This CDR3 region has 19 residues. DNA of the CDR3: TGTGCCAGCAGCCAGCACATAAATCCCTCGACAGGGGCCAGCTATGGCTACACCTTC. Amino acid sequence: CASSQHINPSTGASYGYTF.

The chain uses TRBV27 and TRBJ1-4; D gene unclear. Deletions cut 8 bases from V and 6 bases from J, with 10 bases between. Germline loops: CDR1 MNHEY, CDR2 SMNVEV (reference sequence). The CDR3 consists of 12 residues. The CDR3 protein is CASGGLDEKLFF. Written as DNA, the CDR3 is TGTGCCAGCGGAGGGCTTGATGAAAAACTGTTTTTT.

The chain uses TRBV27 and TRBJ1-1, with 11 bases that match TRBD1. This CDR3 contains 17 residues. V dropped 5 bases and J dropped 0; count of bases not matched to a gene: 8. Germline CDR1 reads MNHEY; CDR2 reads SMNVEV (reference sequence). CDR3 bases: TGTGCCAGCAGTGCGGGGACAGGGGGAGGTGTGAACACTGAAGCTTTCTTT. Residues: CASSAGTGGGVNTEAFF.

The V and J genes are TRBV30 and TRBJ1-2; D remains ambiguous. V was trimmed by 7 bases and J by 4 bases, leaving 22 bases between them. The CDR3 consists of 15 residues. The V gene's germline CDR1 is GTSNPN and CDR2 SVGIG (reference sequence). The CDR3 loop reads CAYQPSVRLVYGYTF. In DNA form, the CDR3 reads TGTGCCTATCAACCCAGCGTTAGACTTGTCTATGGCTACACCTTC.

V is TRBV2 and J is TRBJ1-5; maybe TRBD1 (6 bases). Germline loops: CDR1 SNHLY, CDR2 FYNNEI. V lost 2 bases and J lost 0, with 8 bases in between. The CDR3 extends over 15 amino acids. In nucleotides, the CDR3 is TGTGCCAGCAGTGAACAGGGGAGTAGCAATCAGCCCCAGCATTTT. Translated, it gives CASSEQGSSNQPQHF.

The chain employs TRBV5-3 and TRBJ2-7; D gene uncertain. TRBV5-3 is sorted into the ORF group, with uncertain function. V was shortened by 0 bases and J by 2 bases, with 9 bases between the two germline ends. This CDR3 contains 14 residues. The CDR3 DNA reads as TGTGCCAGAAGCTTGGGCAGGCGAACCTACGAGCAGTACTTC. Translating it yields CARSLGRRTYEQYF.

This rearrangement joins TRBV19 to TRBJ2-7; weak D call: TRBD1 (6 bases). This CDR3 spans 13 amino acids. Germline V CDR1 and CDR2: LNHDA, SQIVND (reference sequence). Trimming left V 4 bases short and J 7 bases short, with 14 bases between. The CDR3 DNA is TGTGCCAGTAGTAACCTCAGGGGCCAGGAGCAGTACTTC. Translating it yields CASSNLRGQEQYF. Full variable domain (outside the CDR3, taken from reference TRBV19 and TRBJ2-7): DGGITQSPKYLFRKEGQNVTLSCEQNLNHDAMYWYRQDPGQGLRLIYYSQIVNDFQKGDIAEGYSVSREKKESFPLTVTSAQKNPTAFYLCASSNLRGQEQYFGPGTRLTVT.

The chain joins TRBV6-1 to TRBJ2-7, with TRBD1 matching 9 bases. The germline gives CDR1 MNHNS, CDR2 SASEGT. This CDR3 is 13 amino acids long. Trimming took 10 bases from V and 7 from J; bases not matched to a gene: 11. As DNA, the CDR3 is TGTGCCACCACGGGGACAGGGTTGTCTGAGCAGTACTTC. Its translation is CATTGTGLSEQYF.

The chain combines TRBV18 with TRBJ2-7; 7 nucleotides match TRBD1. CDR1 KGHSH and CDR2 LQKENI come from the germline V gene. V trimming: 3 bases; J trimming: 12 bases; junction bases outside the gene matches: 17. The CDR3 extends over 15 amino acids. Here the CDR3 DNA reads TGTGCCAGCTCACCCTCTGGGGCGTTGGGCTCAGGGGGGTACTTC. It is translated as CASSPSGALGSGGYF.

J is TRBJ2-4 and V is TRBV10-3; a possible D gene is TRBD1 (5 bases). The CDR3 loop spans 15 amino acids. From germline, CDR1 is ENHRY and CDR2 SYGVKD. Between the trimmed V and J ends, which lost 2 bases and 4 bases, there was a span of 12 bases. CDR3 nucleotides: TGTGCCATCAGTGAGGGGGCGAGACCTAAAAACATTCAGTACTTC. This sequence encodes CAISEGARPKNIQYF.

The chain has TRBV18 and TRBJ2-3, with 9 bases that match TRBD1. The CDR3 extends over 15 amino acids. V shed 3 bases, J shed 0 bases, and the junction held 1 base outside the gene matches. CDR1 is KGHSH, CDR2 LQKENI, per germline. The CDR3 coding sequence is TGTGCCAGCTCACCCGGGACAGGGAGCACAGATACGCAGTATTTT. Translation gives CASSPGTGSTDTQYF.

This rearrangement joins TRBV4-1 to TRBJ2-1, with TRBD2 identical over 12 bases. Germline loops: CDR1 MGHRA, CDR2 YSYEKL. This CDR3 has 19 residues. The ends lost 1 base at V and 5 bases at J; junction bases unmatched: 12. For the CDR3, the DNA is TGCGCCAGCAGCCAAGGCTCCCGTACTAGCGGGGGGCCTCACAATGAGCAGTTCTTC. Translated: CASSQGSRTSGGPHNEQFF.

The CDR3: CASSRQQGSEAFF. The CDR3 coding sequence is TGTGCCAGCAGCCGCCAACAGGGATCTGAAGCTTTCTTT. This chain uses TRBV7-9 with TRBJ1-1; D is perhaps TRBD1 (6 bases). The CDR3 extends over 13 amino acids. Trimming stripped 5 bases from V and 6 bases from J, with 13 bases between. Per the germline V gene, CDR1 is SEHNR and CDR2 is FQNEAQ (reference sequence).

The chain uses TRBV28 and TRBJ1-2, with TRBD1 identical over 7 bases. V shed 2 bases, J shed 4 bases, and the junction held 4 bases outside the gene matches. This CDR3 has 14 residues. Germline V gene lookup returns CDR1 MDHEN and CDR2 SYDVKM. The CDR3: CASSLPGQIYGYTF. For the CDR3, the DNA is TGTGCCAGCAGTTTACCGGGACAGATCTATGGCTACACCTTC.

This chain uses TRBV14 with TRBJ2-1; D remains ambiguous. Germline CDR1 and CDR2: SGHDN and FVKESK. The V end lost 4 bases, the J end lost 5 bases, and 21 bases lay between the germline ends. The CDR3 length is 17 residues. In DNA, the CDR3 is TGTGCCAGCAGCCCCGCCTACCTAGGCACTTTCAACAATGAGCAGTTCTTC. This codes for CASSPAYLGTFNNEQFF.

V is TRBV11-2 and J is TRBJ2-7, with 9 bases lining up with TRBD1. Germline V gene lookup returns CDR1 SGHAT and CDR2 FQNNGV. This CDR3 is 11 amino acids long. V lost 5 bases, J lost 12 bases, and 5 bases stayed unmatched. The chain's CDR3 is CASSPGTGPYF. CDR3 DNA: TGTGCCAGCAGCCCCGGGACAGGGCCGTACTTC.

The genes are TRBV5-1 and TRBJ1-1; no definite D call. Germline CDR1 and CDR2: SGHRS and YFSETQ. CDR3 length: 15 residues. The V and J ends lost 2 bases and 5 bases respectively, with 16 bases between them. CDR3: CASSLKSSRGTEAFF. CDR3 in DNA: TGCGCCAGCAGCTTAAAAAGCTCCCGAGGGACTGAAGCTTTCTTT.

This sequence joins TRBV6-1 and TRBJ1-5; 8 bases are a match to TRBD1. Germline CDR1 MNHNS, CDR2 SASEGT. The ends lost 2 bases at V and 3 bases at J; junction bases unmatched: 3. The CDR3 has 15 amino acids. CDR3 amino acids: CASSEQGANNQPQHF. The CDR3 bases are TGTGCCAGCAGTGAACAGGGGGCCAACAATCAGCCCCAGCATTTT.

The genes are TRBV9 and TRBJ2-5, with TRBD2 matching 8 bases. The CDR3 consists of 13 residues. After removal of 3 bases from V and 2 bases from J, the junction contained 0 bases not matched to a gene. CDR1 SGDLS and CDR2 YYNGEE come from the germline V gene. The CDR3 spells CASSGGGQETQYF. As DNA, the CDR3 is TGTGCCAGCAGCGGCGGGGGGCAAGAGACCCAGTACTTC.

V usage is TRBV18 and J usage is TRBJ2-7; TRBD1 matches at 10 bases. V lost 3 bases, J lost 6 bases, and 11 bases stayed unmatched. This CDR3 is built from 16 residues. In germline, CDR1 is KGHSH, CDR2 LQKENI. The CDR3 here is CASSPDTPGTGAEQYF. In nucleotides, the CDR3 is TGTGCCAGCTCACCCGATACCCCCGGGACAGGGGCCGAGCAGTACTTC.

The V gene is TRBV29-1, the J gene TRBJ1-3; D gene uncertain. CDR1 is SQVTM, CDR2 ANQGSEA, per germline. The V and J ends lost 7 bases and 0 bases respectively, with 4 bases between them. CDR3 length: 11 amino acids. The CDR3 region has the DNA TGCAGCGCCCACTCTGGAAACACCATATATTTT. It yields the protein CSAHSGNTIYF.

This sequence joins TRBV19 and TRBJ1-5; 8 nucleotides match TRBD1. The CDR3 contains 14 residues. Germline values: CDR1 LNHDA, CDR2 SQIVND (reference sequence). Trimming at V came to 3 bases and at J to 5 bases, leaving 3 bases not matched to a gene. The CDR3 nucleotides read TGTGCCAGTAGTATCCCAGGGGGCCATCAGCCCCAGCATTTT. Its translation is CASSIPGGHQPQHF. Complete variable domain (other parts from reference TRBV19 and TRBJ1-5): DGGITQSPKYLFRKEGQNVTLSCEQNLNHDAMYWYRQDPGQGLRLIYYSQIVNDFQKGDIAEGYSVSREKKESFPLTVTSAQKNPTAFYLCASSIPGGHQPQHFGDGTRLSIL.

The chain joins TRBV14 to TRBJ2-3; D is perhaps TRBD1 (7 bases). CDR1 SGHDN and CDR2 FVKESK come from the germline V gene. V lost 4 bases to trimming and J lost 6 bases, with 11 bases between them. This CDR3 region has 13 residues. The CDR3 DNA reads TGTGCCAGCAGCCGGGACAGCGGGGATACGCAGTATTTT. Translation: CASSRDSGDTQYF.

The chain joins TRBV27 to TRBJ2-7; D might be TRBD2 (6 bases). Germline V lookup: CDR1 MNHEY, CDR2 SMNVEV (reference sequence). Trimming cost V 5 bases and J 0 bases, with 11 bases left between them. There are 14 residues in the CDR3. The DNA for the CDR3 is TGTGCCAGCAGTAAAGGAGGGAGCTCCTACGAGCAGTACTTC. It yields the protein CASSKGGSSYEQYF.

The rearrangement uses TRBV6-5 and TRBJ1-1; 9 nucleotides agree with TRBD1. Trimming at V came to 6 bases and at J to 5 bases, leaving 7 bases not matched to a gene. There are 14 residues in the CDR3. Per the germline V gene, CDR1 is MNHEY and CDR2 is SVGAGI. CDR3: CASRPIQGATEAFF. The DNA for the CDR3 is TGTGCCAGCAGACCGATACAGGGGGCGACTGAAGCTTTCTTT.

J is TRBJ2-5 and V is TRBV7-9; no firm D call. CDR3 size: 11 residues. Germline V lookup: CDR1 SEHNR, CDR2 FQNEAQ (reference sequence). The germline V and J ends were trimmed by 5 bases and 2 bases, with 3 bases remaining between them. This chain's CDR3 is CASSRQETQYF. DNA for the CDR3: TGTGCCAGCAGCCGGCAAGAGACCCAGTACTTC.

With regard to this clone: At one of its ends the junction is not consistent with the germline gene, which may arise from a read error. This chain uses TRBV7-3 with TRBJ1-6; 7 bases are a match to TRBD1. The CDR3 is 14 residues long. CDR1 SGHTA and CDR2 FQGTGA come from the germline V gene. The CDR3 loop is CASSSGQTNSPLHF. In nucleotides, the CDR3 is TGTGCCAGCAGCTCGGGACAGACGAATTCACCCCTACACTTT.

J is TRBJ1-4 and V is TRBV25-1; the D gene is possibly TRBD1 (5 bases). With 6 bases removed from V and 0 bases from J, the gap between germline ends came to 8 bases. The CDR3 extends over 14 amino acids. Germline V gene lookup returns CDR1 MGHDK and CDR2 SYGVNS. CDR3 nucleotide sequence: TGTGCCAGCAGCCAGGGAACAACTAATGAAAAACTGTTTTTT. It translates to CASSQGTTNEKLFF.

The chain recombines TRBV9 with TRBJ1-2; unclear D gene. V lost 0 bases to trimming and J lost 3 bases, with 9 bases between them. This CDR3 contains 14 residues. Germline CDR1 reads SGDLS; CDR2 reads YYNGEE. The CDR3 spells CASSVAPGYYGYTF. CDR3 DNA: TGTGCCAGCAGCGTAGCTCCAGGCTACTATGGCTACACCTTC. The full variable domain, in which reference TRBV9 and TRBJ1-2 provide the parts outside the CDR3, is DSGVTQTPKHLITATGQRVTLRCSPRSGDLSVYWYQQSLDQGLQFLIQYYNGEERAKGNILERFSAQQFPDLHSELNLSSLELGDSALYFCASSVAPGYYGYTFGSGTRLTVV.

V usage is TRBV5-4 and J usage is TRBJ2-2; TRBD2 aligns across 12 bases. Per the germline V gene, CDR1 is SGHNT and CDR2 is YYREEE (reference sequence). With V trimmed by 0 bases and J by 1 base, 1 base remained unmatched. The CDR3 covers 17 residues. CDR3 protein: CASSLGLAGENTGELFF. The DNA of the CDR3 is TGTGCCAGCAGCTTGGGACTAGCGGGAGAGAACACCGGGGAGCTGTTTTTT. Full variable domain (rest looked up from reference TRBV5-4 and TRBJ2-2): ETGVTQSPTHLIKTRGQQVTLRCSSQSGHNTVSWYQQALGQGPQFIFQYYREEENGRGNFPPRFSGLQFPNYSSELNVNALELDDSALYLCASSLGLAGENTGELFFGEGSRLTVL.

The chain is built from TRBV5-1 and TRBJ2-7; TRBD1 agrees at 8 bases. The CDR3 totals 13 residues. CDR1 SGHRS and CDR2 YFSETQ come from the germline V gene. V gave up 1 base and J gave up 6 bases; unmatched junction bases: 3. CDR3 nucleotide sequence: TGCGCCAGCAGCTTGCTTGGGACAGGCGAGCAGTACTTC. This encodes CASSLLGTGEQYF.